There are a few counts of the clone carrying this T cell receptor beta chain. The data belong to a study of blood T cell repertoires in COVID-19. About the research overall: Samples taken during acute and convalescent COVID-19 were collected in the United States, Italy and Spain.

Assay used: immunoSEQ multiplex PCR; TCRdb lists only in-frame clones, some missing. Here the sample spans more than 200,000 clones, 65% to 85% being singletons. This receptor was taken from a woman older than 75 with acute or convalescent COVID-19. Source material: peripheral blood.

In nucleotides, the CDR3 is TGTGCCAGCACCGAGGGTCGCAATCAGCCCCAGCATTTT. Its translation: CASTEGRNQPQHF. The J gene is TRBJ1-5, the V gene TRBV12-3 or TRBV12-4; D remains unclear. V lost 7 bases to trimming and J lost 2 bases, with 9 bases between them. The CDR3 extends over 13 amino acids.